This entry concerns a single TCR beta chain. Its antigen is still unknown. Germline values: CDR1 MNHNS, CDR2 SASEGT. Trimming removed 2 bases from V and 7 bases from J, with 9 bases in between. There are 12 residues in the CDR3. Amplification used 52 TRBV primers and 13 TRBJ primers. Some clones are missing from TCRdb's copy, which holds only in-frame ones; the method was immunoSEQ multiplex PCR. Among 20,000 to 25,000 clones listed, roughly 93% were seen once. These data are taken from a study of regulatory T cells. General study findings and limits: Shannon entropy was nonsignificantly lower in patient CD8+ T cells than control CD8+ cells.

This clonotype was sampled from a child aged 2-15 years with CD3G deficiency. Source material: CD8+ T cells sorted from blood. The chain uses TRBV6-1 and TRBJ2-7; D call uncertain. CDR3 in DNA: TGTGCCAGCAGTGAATTTTGGAAGGAGCAGTACTTC. It yields the protein CASSEFWKEQYF.